Described below is a single TCR beta chain sequence and its context. The sample originates from a study of blood T cell repertoires in COVID-19. Sequencing used immunoSEQ multiplex PCR; TCRdb keeps in-frame clones, though not all of them. The sample has over 150,000 clones, roughly 84% seen once. V was trimmed by 5 bases and J by 3 bases, leaving 8 bases between them. The germline CDR1 and CDR2 sequences are SEHNR and FQNEAQ (reference sequence). The CDR3 loop spans 12 amino acids. The receptor's source is a woman in her 40s with COVID-19, enrolled during active disease. The chain joins TRBV7-9 to TRBJ2-7, with unresolved D. Sequences were obtained from peripheral blood. The CDR3 DNA is TGTGCCAGCAGCGGAGACTTCTACGAGCAGTACTTC. Its translation: CASSGDFYEQYF.